The T cell receptor beta chain described here comes from a study of blood T cell repertoires in COVID-19. Study summary: From T cells, B-cell-depleted T cells, or PBMCs came the material, which was cDNA or gDNA.

Authors' processing steps: The authors estimated nucleated cell counts from reference gene primer amplification. Repertoires were generated with immunoSEQ multiplex PCR, while TCRdb's copy carries only in-frame clones and drops some. V, J and clone size derive from that table, while D and trimming were established from the DNA sequence. There are around 97,000 clones in the sample; roughly 86% occur only once, and about 20% lies in the top ten. This clone was observed a single time. The sequence was collected from a human donor in a cohort sampled during active COVID-19. Sequenced sample: peripheral blood.

The CDR3 sequence: CASRYPGGINGYTF. The CDR3 DNA follows: TGTGCCAGCAGATACCCTGGCGGGATAAATGGCTACACCTTC. This chain links TRBV6-5 with TRBJ1-2; D is ambiguous. The germline CDR1 and CDR2 sequences are MNHEY and SVGAGI. This CDR3 is built from 14 residues. V lost 6 bases to trimming and J lost 6 bases, with 17 bases between them.